This TCR beta chain was profiled in a study of cytomegalovirus exposure and HLA in healthy donors. Study-level points and caveats: Most TCR sequences showed up rarely, but some public TCRs showed up in many donors.

Per germline, CDR1 SQVTM and CDR2 ANQGSEA. The CDR3 loop spans 14 amino acids. V was pared by 6 bases and J by 0 bases, with 11 bases between. Data came from immunoSEQ multiplex PCR; TCRdb stores just in-frame clones and leaves some out. Of 100,000 to 150,000 clones in the sample, approximately 89% were seen once. On this clone: Its antigen is unidentified.

The receptor's source is a woman in her late teens or twenties in good health and CMV-seronegative. The sequencing input was PBMCs. V and J are TRBV29-1 and TRBJ2-2, with TRBD1 as a possible D gene (6 bases). Here the CDR3 reads CSVTGTSNTGELFF. Here the CDR3 DNA reads TGCAGCGTGACCGGGACATCGAACACCGGGGAGCTGTTTTTT.